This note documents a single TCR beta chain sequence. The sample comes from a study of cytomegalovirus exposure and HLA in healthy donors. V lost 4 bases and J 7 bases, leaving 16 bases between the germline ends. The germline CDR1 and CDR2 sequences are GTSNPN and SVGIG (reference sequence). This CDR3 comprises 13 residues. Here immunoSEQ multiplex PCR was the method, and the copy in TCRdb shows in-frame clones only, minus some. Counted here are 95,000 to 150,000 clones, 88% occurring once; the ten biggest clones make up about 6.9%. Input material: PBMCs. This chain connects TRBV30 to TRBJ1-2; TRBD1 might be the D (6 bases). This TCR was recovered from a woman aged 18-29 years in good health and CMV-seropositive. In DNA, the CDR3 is TGTGCCTGGACGTTGACTAACAGGGTTGGCTACACCTTC. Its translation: CAWTLTNRVGYTF.